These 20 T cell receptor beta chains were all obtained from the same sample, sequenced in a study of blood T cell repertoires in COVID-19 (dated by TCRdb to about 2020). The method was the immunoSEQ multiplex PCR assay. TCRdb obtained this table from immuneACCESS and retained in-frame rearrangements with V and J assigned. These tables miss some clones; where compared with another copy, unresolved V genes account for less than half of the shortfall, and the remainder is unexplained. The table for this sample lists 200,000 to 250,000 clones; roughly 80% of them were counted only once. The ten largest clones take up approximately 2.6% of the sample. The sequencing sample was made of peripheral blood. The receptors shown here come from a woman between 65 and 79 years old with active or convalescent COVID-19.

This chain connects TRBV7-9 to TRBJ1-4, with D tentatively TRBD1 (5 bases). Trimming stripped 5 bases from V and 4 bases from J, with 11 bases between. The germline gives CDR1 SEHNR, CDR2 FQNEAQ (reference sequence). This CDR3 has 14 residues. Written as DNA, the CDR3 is TGTGCCAGCAGCCCACCGACAGTTAATGAAAAACTGTTTTTT. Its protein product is CASSPPTVNEKLFF. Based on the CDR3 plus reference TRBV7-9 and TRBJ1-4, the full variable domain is DTGVSQNPRHKITKRGQNVTFRCDPISEHNRLYWYRQTLGQGPEFLTYFQNEAQLEKSRLLSDRFSAERPKGSFSTLEIQRTEQGDSAMYLCASSPPTVNEKLFFGSGTQLSVL.

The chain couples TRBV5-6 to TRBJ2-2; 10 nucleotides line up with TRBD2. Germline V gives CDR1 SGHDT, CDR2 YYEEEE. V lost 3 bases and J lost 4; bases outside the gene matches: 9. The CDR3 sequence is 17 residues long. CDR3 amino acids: CASSWTVAGGLTGELFF. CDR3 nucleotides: TGTGCCAGCAGCTGGACGGTAGCGGGGGGCCTCACCGGGGAGCTGTTTTTT.

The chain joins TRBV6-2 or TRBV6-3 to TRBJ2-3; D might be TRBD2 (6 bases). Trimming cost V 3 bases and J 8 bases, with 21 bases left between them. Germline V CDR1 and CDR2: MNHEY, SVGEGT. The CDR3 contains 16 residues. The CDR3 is CASSYTVPTAGGTQYF. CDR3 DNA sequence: TGTGCCAGCAGTTATACTGTTCCGACGGCCGGGGGTACGCAGTATTTT.

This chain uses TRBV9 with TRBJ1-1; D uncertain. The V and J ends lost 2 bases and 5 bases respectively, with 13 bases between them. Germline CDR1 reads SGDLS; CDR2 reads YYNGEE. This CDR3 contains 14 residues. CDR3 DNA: TGTGCCAGCAGCGTTGAGGGTCGAGGAACTGAAGCTTTCTTT. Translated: CASSVEGRGTEAFF. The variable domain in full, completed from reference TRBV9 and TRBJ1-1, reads DSGVTQTPKHLITATGQRVTLRCSPRSGDLSVYWYQQSLDQGLQFLIQYYNGEERAKGNILERFSAQQFPDLHSELNLSSLELGDSALYFCASSVEGRGTEAFFGQGTRLTVV.

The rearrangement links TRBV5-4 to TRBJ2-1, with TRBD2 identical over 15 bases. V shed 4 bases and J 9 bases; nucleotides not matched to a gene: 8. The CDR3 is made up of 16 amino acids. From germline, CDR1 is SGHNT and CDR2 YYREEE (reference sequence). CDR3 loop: CASSIGTSGRQVEQFF. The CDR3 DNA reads TGTGCCAGCAGCATCGGGACTAGCGGGAGGCAGGTTGAGCAGTTCTTC.

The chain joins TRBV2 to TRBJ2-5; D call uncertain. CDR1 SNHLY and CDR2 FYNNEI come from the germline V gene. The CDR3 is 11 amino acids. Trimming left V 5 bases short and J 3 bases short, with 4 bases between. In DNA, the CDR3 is TGTGCCAGCAGTACTAAAGAGACCCAGTACTTC. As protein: CASSTKETQYF.

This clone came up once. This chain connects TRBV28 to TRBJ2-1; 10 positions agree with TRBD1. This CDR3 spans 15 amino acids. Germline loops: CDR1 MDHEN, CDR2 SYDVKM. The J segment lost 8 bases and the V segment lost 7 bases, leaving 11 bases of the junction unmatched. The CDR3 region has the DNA TGTGCCAGCACCCAAGGACAGGGGGGTTACGATGAGCAGTTCTTC. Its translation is CASTQGQGGYDEQFF. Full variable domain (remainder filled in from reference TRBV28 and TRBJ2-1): DVKVTQSSRYLVKRTGEKVFLECVQDMDHENMFWYRQDPGLGLRLIYFSYDVKMKEKGDIPEGYSVSREKKERFSLILESASTNQTSMYLCASTQGQGGYDEQFFGPGTRLTVL.

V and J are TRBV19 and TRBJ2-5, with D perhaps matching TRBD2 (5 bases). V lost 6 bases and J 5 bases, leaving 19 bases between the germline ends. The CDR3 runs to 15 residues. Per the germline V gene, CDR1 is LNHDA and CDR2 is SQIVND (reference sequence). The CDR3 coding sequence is TGTGCCAGTAGCCGGGTCGAGGCGGGTGGGGAGACCCAGTACTTC. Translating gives CASSRVEAGGETQYF.

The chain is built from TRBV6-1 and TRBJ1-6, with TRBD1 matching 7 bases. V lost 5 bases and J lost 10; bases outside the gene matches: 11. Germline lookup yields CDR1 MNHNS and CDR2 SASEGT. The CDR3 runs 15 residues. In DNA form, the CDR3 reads TGTGCCAGCAGTAAACAGGGGAGGCTAATCTCACCCCTCCACTTT. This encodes CASSKQGRLISPLHF.

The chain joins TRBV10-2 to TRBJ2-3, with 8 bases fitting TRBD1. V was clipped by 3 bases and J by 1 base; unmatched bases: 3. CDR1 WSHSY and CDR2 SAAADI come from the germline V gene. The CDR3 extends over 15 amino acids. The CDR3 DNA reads TGCGCCAGCAGTGAACCAGGGGGCCGCACAGATACGCAGTATTTT. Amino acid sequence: CASSEPGGRTDTQYF.

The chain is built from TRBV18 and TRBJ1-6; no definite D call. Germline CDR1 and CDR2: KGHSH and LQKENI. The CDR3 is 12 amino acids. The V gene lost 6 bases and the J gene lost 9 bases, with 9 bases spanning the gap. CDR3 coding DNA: TGTGCCAGCTCGCCCGGGAGTTCACCCCTCCACTTT. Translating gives CASSPGSSPLHF.

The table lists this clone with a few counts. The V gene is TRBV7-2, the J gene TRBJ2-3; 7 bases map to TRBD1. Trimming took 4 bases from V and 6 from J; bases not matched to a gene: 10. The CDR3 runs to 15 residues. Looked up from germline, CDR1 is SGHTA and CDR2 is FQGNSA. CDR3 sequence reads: CASSSDRKLGDTQYF. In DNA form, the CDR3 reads TGTGCCAGCAGCTCGGACAGGAAGCTCGGGGATACGCAGTATTTT.

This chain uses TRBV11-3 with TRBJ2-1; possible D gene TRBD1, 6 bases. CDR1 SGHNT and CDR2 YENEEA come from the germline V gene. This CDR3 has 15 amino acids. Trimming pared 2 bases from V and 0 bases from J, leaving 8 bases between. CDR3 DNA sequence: TGTGCCAGCAGCTTAAGGGGGATCTCCTACAATGAGCAGTTCTTC. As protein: CASSLRGISYNEQFF.

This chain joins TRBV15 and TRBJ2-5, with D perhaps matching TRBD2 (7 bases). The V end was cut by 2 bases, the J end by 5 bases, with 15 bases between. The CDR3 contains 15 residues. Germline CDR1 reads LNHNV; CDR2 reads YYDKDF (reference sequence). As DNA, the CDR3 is TGTGCCACCAGCAGAAAGGGGGGAGGGAGCGAGACCCAGTACTTC. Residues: CATSRKGGGSETQYF.

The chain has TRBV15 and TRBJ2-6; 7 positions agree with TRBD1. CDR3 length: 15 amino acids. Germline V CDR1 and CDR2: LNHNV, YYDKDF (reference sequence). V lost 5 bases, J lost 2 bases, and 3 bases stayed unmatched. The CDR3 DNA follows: TGTGCCACCAGCGTACAGGGGACTGGGGCCAACGTCCTGACTTTC. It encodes CATSVQGTGANVLTF.

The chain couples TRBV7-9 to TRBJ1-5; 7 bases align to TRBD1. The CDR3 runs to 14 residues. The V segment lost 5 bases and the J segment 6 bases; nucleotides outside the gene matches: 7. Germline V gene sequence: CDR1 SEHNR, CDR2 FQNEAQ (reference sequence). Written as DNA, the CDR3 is TGTGCCAGCAGCCGTGACTGGACAGGTCAGCCCCAGCATTTT. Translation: CASSRDWTGQPQHF. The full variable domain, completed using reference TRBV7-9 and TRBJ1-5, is DTGVSQNPRHKITKRGQNVTFRCDPISEHNRLYWYRQTLGQGPEFLTYFQNEAQLEKSRLLSDRFSAERPKGSFSTLEIQRTEQGDSAMYLCASSRDWTGQPQHFGDGTRLSIL.

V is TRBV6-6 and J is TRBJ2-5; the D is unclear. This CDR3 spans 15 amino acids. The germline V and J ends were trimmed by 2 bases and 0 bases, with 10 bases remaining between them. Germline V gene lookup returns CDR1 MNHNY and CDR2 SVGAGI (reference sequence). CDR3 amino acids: CASSYQSRYQETQYF. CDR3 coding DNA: TGTGCCAGCAGTTACCAATCCAGGTACCAAGAGACCCAGTACTTC.

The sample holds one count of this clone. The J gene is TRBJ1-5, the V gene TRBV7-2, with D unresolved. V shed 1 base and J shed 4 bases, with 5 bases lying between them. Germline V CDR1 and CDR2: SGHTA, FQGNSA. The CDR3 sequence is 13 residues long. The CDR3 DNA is TGTGCCAGCAGCTTAGAACAGAATCAGCCCCAGCATTTT. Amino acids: CASSLEQNQPQHF.

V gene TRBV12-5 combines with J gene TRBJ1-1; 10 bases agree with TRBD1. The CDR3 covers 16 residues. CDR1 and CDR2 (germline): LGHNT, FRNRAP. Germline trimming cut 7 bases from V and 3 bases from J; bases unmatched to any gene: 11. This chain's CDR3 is CASARPGQGTYTEAFF. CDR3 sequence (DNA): TGTGCTAGTGCCCGACCGGGACAGGGGACCTACACTGAAGCTTTCTTT.

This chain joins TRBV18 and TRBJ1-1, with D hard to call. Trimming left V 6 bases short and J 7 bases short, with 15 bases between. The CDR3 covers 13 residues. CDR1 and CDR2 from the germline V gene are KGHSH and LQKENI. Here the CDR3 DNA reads TGTGCCAGCTCCTATACGGCGGGTGGTGAAGCTTTCTTT. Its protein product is CASSYTAGGEAFF.